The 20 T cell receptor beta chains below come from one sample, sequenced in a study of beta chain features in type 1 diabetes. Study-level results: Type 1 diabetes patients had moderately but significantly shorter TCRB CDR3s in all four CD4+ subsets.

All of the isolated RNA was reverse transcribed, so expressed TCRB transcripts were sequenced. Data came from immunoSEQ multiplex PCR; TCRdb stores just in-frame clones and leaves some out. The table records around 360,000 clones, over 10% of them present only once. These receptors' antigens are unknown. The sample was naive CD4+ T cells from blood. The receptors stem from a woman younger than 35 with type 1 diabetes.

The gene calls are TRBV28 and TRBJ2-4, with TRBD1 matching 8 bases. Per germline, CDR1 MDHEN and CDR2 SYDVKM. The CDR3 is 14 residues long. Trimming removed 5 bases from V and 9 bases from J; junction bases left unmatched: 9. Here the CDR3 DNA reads TGTGCCAGCAGTCCAGGACAGGGCCTAAGCATTCAGTACTTC. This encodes CASSPGQGLSIQYF.

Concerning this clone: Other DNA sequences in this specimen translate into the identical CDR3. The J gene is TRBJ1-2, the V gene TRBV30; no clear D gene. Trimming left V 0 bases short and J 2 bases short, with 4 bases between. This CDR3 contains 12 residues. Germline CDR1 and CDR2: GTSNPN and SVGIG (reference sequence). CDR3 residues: CAWSVLNYGYTF. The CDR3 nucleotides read TGTGCCTGGAGTGTACTAAACTATGGCTACACCTTC.

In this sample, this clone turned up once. In DNA form, the CDR3 reads TGTGCCAGCAGCGTCAGGGTAGGCACAGATACGCAGTATTTT. Amino acid sequence: CASSVRVGTDTQYF. The rearrangement uses TRBV7-2 and TRBJ2-3, with D possibly being TRBD1 (5 bases). The CDR3 totals 14 residues. The V gene lost 5 bases and the J gene lost 1 base, with 10 bases spanning the gap. Looked up from germline, CDR1 is SGHTA and CDR2 is FQGNSA.

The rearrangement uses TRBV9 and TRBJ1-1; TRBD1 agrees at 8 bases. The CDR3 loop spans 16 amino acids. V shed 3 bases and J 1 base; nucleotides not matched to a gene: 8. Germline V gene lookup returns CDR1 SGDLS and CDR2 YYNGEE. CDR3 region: CASSAGQGTGNTEAFF. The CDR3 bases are TGTGCCAGCAGCGCTGGACAGGGAACGGGGAACACTGAAGCTTTCTTT.

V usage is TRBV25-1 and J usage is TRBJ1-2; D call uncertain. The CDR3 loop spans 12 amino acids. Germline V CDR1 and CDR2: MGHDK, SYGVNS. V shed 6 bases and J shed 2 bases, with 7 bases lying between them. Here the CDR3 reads CASRDGNYGYTF. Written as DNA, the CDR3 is TGTGCCAGCAGAGACGGGAACTATGGCTACACCTTC.

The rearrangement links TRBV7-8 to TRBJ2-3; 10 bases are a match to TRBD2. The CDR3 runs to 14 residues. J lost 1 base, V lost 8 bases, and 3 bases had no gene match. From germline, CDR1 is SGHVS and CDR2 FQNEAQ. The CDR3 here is CASGTSGGTDTQYF. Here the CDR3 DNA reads TGTGCCAGCGGAACTAGCGGGGGCACAGATACGCAGTATTTT. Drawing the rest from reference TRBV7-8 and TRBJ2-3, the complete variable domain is GAGVSQSPRYKVAKRGQDVALRCDPISGHVSLFWYQQALGQGPEFLTYFQNEAQLDKSGLPSDRFFAERPEGSVSTLKIQRTQQEDSAVYLCASGTSGGTDTQYFGPGTRLTVL.

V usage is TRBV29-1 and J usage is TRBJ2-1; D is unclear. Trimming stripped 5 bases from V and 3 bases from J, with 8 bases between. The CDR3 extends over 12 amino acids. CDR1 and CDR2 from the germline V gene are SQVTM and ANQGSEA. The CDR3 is CSVTGSYNEQFF. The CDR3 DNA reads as TGCAGCGTTACCGGTAGCTACAATGAGCAGTTCTTC.

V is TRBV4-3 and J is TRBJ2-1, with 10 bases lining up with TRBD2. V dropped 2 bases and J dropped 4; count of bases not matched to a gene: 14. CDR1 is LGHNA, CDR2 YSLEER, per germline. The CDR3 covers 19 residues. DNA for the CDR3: TGCGCCAGCAGCCAATTTCTAGCGGGAGTTCGTAGGTATTACAATGAGCAGTTCTTC. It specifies CASSQFLAGVRRYYNEQFF.

The CDR3 DNA sequence: TGTGCCAGCTCACCACCGTCAGGGGTTGGTGGCTACACCTTC. Amino acid sequence: CASSPPSGVGGYTF. This chain uses TRBV18 with TRBJ1-2, with D perhaps TRBD1 (6 bases). Trimming took off 0 bases at V and 7 bases at J, with 12 bases between the two ends. The CDR3 contains 14 residues. Germline lookup yields CDR1 KGHSH and CDR2 LQKENI.

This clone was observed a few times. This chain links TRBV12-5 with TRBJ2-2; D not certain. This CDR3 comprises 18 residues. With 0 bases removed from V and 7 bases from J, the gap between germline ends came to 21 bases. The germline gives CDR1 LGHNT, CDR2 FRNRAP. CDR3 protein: CASGLVDYETRTSGELFF. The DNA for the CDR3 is TGTGCTAGTGGTTTGGTAGATTACGAGACACGAACCAGCGGGGAGCTGTTTTTT. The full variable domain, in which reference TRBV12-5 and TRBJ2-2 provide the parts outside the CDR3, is DARVTQTPRHKVTEMGQEVTMRCQPILGHNTVFWYRQTMMQGLELLAYFRNRAPLDDSGMPKDRFSAEMPDATLATLKIQPSEPRDSAVYFCASGLVDYETRTSGELFFGEGSRLTVL.

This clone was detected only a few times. The CDR3 nucleotides are TGTGCCATCAGTGGAACTAGCGGGAGTACCTACGAGCAGTACTTC. Amino acid sequence: CAISGTSGSTYEQYF. V usage is TRBV10-3 and J usage is TRBJ2-7; 11 nucleotides agree with TRBD2. J was trimmed by 2 bases and V by 4 bases; bases with no gene match: 4. Germline CDR1 reads ENHRY; CDR2 reads SYGVKD. The CDR3 extends over 15 amino acids.

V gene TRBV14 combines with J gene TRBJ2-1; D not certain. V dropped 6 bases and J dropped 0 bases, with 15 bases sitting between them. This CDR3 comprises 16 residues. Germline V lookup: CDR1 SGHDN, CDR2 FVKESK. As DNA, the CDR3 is TGTGCCAGCAGTCGTACTTACCCGAGCTCCTACAATGAGCAGTTCTTC. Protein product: CASSRTYPSSYNEQFF.

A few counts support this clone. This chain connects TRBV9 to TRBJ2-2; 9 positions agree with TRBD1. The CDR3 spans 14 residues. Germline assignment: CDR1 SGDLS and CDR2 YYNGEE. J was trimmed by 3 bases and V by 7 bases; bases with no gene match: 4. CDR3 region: CASGDRVDTGELFF. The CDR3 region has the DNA TGTGCCAGCGGGGACAGGGTGGACACCGGGGAGCTGTTTTTT.

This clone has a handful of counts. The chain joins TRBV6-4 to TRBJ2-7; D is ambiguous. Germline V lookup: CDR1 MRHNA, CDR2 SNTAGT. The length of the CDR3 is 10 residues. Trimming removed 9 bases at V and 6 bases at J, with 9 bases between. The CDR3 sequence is CASRGAEQYF. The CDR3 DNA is TGTGCCAGTCGAGGCGCCGAGCAGTACTTC.

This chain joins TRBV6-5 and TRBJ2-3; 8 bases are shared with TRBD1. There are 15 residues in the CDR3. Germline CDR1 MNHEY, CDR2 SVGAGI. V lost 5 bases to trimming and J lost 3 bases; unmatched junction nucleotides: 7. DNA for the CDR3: TGTGCCAGCAGTCTCAGGGGGCTACGAACAGATACGCAGTATTTT. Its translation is CASSLRGLRTDTQYF.

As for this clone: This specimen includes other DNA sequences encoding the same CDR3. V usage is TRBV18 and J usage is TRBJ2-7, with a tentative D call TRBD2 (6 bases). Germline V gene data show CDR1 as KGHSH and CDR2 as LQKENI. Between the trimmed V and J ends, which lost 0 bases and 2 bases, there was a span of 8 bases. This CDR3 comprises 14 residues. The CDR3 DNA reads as TGTGCCAGCTCACCACCGGGACTTGCCTACGAGCAGTACTTC. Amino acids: CASSPPGLAYEQYF.

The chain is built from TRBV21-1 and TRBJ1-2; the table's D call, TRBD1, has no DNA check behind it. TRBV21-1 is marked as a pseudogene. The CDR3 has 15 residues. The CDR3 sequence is CASSNGTGGAYGYTF. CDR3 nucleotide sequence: TGTGCCAGCAGCAACGGGACAGGGGGCGCCTATGGCTACACCTTC.

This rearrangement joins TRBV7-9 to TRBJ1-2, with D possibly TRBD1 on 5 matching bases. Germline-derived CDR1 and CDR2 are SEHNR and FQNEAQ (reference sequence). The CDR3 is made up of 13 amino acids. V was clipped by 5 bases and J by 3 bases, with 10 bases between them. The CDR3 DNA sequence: TGTGCCAGCAGCCCGAGCAGGGACTATGGCTACACCTTC. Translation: CASSPSRDYGYTF.

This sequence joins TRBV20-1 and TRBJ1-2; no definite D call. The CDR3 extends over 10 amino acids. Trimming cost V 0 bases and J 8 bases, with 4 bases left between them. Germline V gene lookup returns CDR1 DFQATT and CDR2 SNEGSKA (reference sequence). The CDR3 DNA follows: TGCAGTGCTAGAGATGAGGGCTACACCTTC. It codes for CSARDEGYTF.

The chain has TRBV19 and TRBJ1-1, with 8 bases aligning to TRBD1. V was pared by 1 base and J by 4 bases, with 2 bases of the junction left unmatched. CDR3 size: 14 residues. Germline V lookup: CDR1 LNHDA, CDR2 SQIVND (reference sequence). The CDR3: CASSIGQGPTEAFF. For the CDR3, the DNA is TGTGCCAGTAGTATAGGACAGGGGCCCACTGAAGCTTTCTTT.